This T cell receptor beta chain was captured by sequencing in a study of blood T cells in healthy people across ages. In the study overall: Roughly one uniquely barcoded beta molecule per two T cells was captured.

Germline CDR1 MDHEN, CDR2 SYDVKM. CDR3 length equals 14 residues. V lost 3 bases to trimming and J lost 1 base, with 10 bases between them. Using a J-beta primer mix together with a sample-barcoded 5' primer, a second PCR was run for about 6 to 11 cycles. TCRdb used MiXCR to reprocess the 5' RACE reads, holding one entry per CDR3 protein. In the table there are roughly 1,800,000 distinct CDR3 sequences, roughly 50% of which are singletons. The sample comprised blood. The V gene is TRBV28, the J gene TRBJ2-7; D perhaps matches TRBD1 (5 bases). The clonotype was recovered from a middle-aged woman in good health. The CDR3 reads CASSLVTVSYEQYF. For the CDR3, the DNA is TGTGCCAGCAGTTTGGTGACAGTGTCCTACGAGCAGTACTTC.